These 27 T cell receptor beta chains share one sample of origin, sequenced in a study of beta chain features in type 1 diabetes. The investigators reverse transcribed all of the isolated RNA, so they sequenced expressed TCRB transcripts. Using immunoSEQ multiplex PCR, the repertoire was profiled, and TCRdb retains in-frame clones only, with some absent. This table has approximately 17,000 clones, approximately 55% appearing once. The sequenced material came from stem cell memory CD4+ T cells from blood. Receptor source: a woman under 30 in good health.

This clone came up a few times. The rearrangement links TRBV2 to TRBJ2-3, with 13 positions matching TRBD2. The CDR3 covers 17 residues. The V and J ends lost 4 bases and 0 bases, in that order; junction bases with no gene match: 4. CDR1 is SNHLY, CDR2 FYNNEI, per germline. The CDR3 loop is CASSAGLAGYSTDTQYF. The CDR3 DNA sequence: TGTGCCAGCAGTGCGGGACTAGCGGGGTATAGCACAGATACGCAGTATTTT.

This rearrangement joins TRBV12-5 to TRBJ2-5, with 8 positions matching TRBD2. Germline-derived CDR1 and CDR2 are LGHNT and FRNRAP. CDR3 length: 14 residues. Losses at the gene ends were 4 bases for V and 0 bases for J; bases not matched to a gene: 1. CDR3 coding DNA: TGTGCTAGTGGTTCGGGGGGGGACCAAGAGACCCAGTACTTC. Translating gives CASGSGGDQETQYF.

The chain is built from TRBV6-1 and TRBJ2-5, with 10 bases fitting TRBD1. The tail of the sequence fits TRBJ2-7 better, so the J call may be wrong. CDR1 MNHNS and CDR2 SASEGT come from the germline V gene. The CDR3 covers 15 residues. In DNA, the CDR3 is TGTGCCAGCAGTAGGGACAGGGGTGGAGACTACGAGCAGTACTTC. Protein product: CASSRDRGGDYEQYF.

The chain has TRBV5-4 and TRBJ2-7; D possibly corresponds to TRBD1 (6 bases). CDR3 length: 14 residues. Trimming removed 4 bases from V and 6 bases from J, with 17 bases in between. CDR1 and CDR2 (germline): SGHNT, YYREEE (reference sequence). CDR3 coding DNA: TGTGCCAGCAGCCCCACAGGGCTCCTAGGCGAGCAGTACTTC. Its protein product is CASSPTGLLGEQYF. The complete variable domain, with remaining parts taken from reference TRBV5-4 and TRBJ2-7, reads ETGVTQSPTHLIKTRGQQVTLRCSSQSGHNTVSWYQQALGQGPQFIFQYYREEENGRGNFPPRFSGLQFPNYSSELNVNALELDDSALYLCASSPTGLLGEQYFGPGTRLTVT.

For the CDR3, the DNA is TGTGCCAGCCTTGAGCGGGGAGGCTACGACGAGCAGTACTTC. It translates to CASLERGGYDEQYF. This chain connects TRBV6-1 to TRBJ2-7; 7 bases fit TRBD2. V lost 8 bases to trimming and J lost 5 bases; unmatched junction nucleotides: 12. The CDR3 consists of 14 residues. CDR1 and CDR2 from the germline V gene are MNHNS and SASEGT.

Only a few counts were recorded for this clone. This rearrangement joins TRBV30 to TRBJ2-7; D possibly corresponds to TRBD2 (6 bases). CDR1 and CDR2 from the germline V gene are GTSNPN and SVGIG (reference sequence). Trimming removed 8 bases from V and 3 bases from J, with 14 bases in between. The CDR3 totals 12 residues. The CDR3 reads CAMGRENYEQYF. CDR3 coding DNA: TGTGCCATGGGGCGGGAAAACTACGAGCAGTACTTC.

The chain joins TRBV7-2 to TRBJ2-5, with TRBD2 matching over 10 bases. Germline trimming cut 3 bases from V and 4 bases from J; bases unmatched to any gene: 5. The CDR3 runs 15 residues. Germline CDR1 and CDR2: SGHTA and FQGNSA. CDR3 nucleotide sequence: TGTGCCAGCAGCTTGGGCCTAGCGGGAGTAGAGACCCAGTACTTC. Residues: CASSLGLAGVETQYF.

The rearrangement uses TRBV29-1 and TRBJ1-1; tentatively, D is TRBD1 (6 bases). Trimming cost V 4 bases and J 2 bases, with 20 bases left between them. Germline V gene lookup returns CDR1 SQVTM and CDR2 ANQGSEA. The CDR3 length is 16 residues. The DNA for the CDR3 is TGCAGCGTTGTCCCCTTGTACAGGGCATTCAACACTGAAGCTTTCTTT. Amino acid sequence: CSVVPLYRAFNTEAFF. The full variable domain, with the rest looked up from reference TRBV29-1 and TRBJ1-1, is SAVISQKPSRDICQRGTSLTIQCQVDSQVTMMFWYRQQPGQSLTLIATANQGSEATYESGFVIDKFPISRPNLTFSTLTVSNMSPEDSSIYLCSVVPLYRAFNTEAFFGQGTRLTVV.

This clone was counted only a few times. V and J are TRBV7-8 and TRBJ2-1, with D tentatively TRBD1 (5 bases). Between the trimmed V and J ends, which lost 5 bases and 7 bases, there was a span of 18 bases. The CDR3 consists of 15 residues. Germline values: CDR1 SGHVS, CDR2 FQNEAQ. The CDR3 region has the DNA TGTGCCAGCAGCCCTAGGGGCAAAACTGGTAATGAGCAGTTCTTC. It translates to CASSPRGKTGNEQFF.

The CDR3 region is CASSVLAGVYEQFF. The CDR3 DNA reads as TGTGCCAGCAGTGTATTAGCGGGAGTTTATGAGCAGTTCTTC. This chain connects TRBV2 to TRBJ2-1, with 9 bases matching TRBD2. The CDR3 spans 14 residues. With 4 bases clipped from V and 8 bases from J, the junction kept 6 bases outside the gene matches. Per the germline V gene, CDR1 is SNHLY and CDR2 is FYNNEI.

This chain connects TRBV11-2 to TRBJ2-5; TRBD2 agrees at 12 bases. The CDR3 sequence is 19 residues long. With 4 bases clipped from V and 5 bases from J, the junction kept 17 bases outside the gene matches. CDR1 is SGHAT, CDR2 FQNNGV, per germline. This chain's CDR3 is CASSSTPSRASGRGETQYF. CDR3 nucleotide sequence: TGTGCCAGCAGCTCTACACCGTCCCGGGCTAGCGGGAGGGGGGAGACCCAGTACTTC. Drawing the rest from reference TRBV11-2 and TRBJ2-5, the complete variable domain is EAGVAQSPRYKIIEKRQSVAFWCNPISGHATLYWYQQILGQGPKLLIQFQNNGVVDDSQLPKDRFSAERLKGVDSTLKIQPAKLEDSAVYLCASSSTPSRASGRGETQYFGPGTRLLVL.

The CDR3 region is CASSLRPRDTEAFF. The CDR3 DNA reads as TGTGCCAGCAGCTTAAGGCCTCGGGACACTGAAGCTTTCTTT. The V call is TRBV7-9, the J call TRBJ1-1; D remains unclear. V lost 2 bases and J lost 3, with 10 bases in between. The CDR3 loop spans 14 amino acids. Per germline, CDR1 SEHNR and CDR2 FQNEAQ (reference sequence).

The gene calls are TRBV19 and TRBJ1-2, with no clear D. V was pared by 1 base and J by 3 bases, with 3 bases between. This CDR3 is built from 12 residues. The germline gives CDR1 LNHDA, CDR2 SQIVND (reference sequence). In nucleotides, the CDR3 is TGTGCCAGTAGTATAGTCGACTATGGCTACACCTTC. As protein: CASSIVDYGYTF.

The chain links TRBV5-6 to TRBJ1-4; 8 bases are shared with TRBD1. Germline V gene sequence: CDR1 SGHDT, CDR2 YYEEEE. The V gene end was trimmed by 2 bases and the J gene end by 6 bases; junction bases not matched to a gene: 9. This CDR3 is built from 16 residues. DNA for the CDR3: TGTGCCAGCAGCTTCGACCCGGGACAGGCGGATGAAAAACTGTTTTTT. It yields the protein CASSFDPGQADEKLFF.

The J gene is TRBJ2-7, the V gene TRBV6-5, with 7 bases matching TRBD1. Germline V CDR1 and CDR2: MNHEY, SVGAGI. This CDR3 is 13 amino acids long. V was pared by 5 bases and J by 6 bases, with 7 bases of the junction left unmatched. CDR3 coding DNA: TGTGCCAGCAGTCCCACAGGGGTGGGCGAGCAGTACTTC. Its protein is CASSPTGVGEQYF.

This clone was seen only a few times. The rearrangement joins TRBV4-2 to TRBJ2-1; D might be TRBD2 (5 bases). CDR1 is LGHNA, CDR2 YNFKEQ, per germline. Between the trimmed V and J ends, which lost 0 bases and 5 bases, there was a span of 14 bases. The CDR3 totals 16 residues. The CDR3 sequence: CASSQDPGVRHNEQFF. CDR3 bases: TGTGCCAGCAGCCAAGATCCCGGGGTCCGCCACAATGAGCAGTTCTTC.

J is TRBJ1-1 and V is TRBV19; D possibly corresponds to TRBD1 (5 bases). Trimming took 2 bases from V and 2 from J, leaving 12 bases between them. The CDR3 runs 15 residues. The V gene's germline CDR1 is LNHDA and CDR2 SQIVND (reference sequence). CDR3 in amino acids: CASSIWGLKNTEAFF. In DNA form, the CDR3 reads TGTGCCAGTAGTATATGGGGACTTAAAAACACTGAAGCTTTCTTT. Complete variable domain (other parts from reference TRBV19 and TRBJ1-1): DGGITQSPKYLFRKEGQNVTLSCEQNLNHDAMYWYRQDPGQGLRLIYYSQIVNDFQKGDIAEGYSVSREKKESFPLTVTSAQKNPTAFYLCASSIWGLKNTEAFFGQGTRLTVV.

The chain carries TRBV19 and TRBJ2-3; 11 bases are a match to TRBD2. CDR3 length: 15 amino acids. Germline values: CDR1 LNHDA, CDR2 SQIVND (reference sequence). Trimming at V came to 5 bases and at J to 4 bases, leaving 5 bases not matched to a gene. CDR3 nucleotides: TGTGCCAGTAGTGCCGGGACTAGCGGCGCAGATACGCAGTATTTT. Translation: CASSAGTSGADTQYF.

In its sample, this clone was seen once. The CDR3 DNA reads TGCGCCAGCACCCCGAATCTACCGGTCCGGGGTGACGAGCAGTACTTC. Encoded protein: CASTPNLPVRGDEQYF. V is TRBV5-1 and J is TRBJ2-7; perhaps TRBD2 as D (5 bases). This CDR3 has 16 residues. Trimming removed 6 bases at V and 5 bases at J, with 24 bases between. Germline V lookup: CDR1 SGHRS, CDR2 YFSETQ.

The V call is TRBV19, the J call TRBJ1-3; D is undetermined. V shed 7 bases and J shed 4 bases, with 8 bases lying between them. The CDR3 extends over 12 amino acids. CDR1 is LNHDA and CDR2 is SQIVND in the germline V gene (reference sequence). CDR3 region: CASTTRGNTIYF. CDR3 nucleotide sequence: TGTGCCAGTACTACGAGGGGAAACACCATATATTTT.

V gene TRBV6-5 combines with J gene TRBJ1-2; D not certain. The germline V and J ends were trimmed by 5 bases and 4 bases, with 14 bases remaining between them. In germline, CDR1 is MNHEY, CDR2 SVGAGI. The CDR3 totals 14 residues. The CDR3 nucleotides read TGTGCCAGCAGTGAAACGTCCCGCGTCTATGGCTACACCTTC. Translation gives CASSETSRVYGYTF.

The V gene is TRBV5-6, the J gene TRBJ1-2; 8 nucleotides align to TRBD1. CDR1 and CDR2 from the germline V gene are SGHDT and YYEEEE. This CDR3 is built from 14 residues. V was clipped by 0 bases and J by 2 bases; unmatched bases: 0. The CDR3 sequence: CASSLGQGNYGYTF. In nucleotides, the CDR3 is TGTGCCAGCAGCTTGGGACAGGGGAACTATGGCTACACCTTC.

The chain joins TRBV6-4 to TRBJ2-3; 9 nucleotides line up with TRBD2. CDR1 is MRHNA, CDR2 SNTAGT, per germline. Trimming took 3 bases from V and 4 from J; bases not matched to a gene: 5. The CDR3 has 15 residues. CDR3 in amino acids: CASSELAGGPDTQYF. CDR3 sequence (DNA): TGTGCCAGCAGTGAGCTTGCGGGAGGGCCAGATACGCAGTATTTT.

The chain has TRBV29-1 and TRBJ1-3; perhaps TRBD1 as D (6 bases). CDR3 length: 12 amino acids. Trimming took 6 bases from V and 4 from J, leaving 10 bases between them. The germline CDR1 and CDR2 sequences are SQVTM and ANQGSEA. The CDR3 region has the DNA TGCAGCGTCGGGGGGGCAGGAAACACCATATATTTT. It codes for CSVGGAGNTIYF.

This chain uses TRBV9 with TRBJ2-3, with TRBD1 matching 7 bases. With 3 bases clipped from V and 4 bases from J, the junction kept 2 bases outside the gene matches. The CDR3 has 13 residues. CDR1 and CDR2 from the germline V gene are SGDLS and YYNGEE. CDR3 nucleotide sequence: TGTGCCAGCAGCGACAGGGGCGCAGATACGCAGTATTTT. Translating gives CASSDRGADTQYF. The entire variable domain, with the rest obtained from reference TRBV9 and TRBJ2-3, is as follows: DSGVTQTPKHLITATGQRVTLRCSPRSGDLSVYWYQQSLDQGLQFLIQYYNGEERAKGNILERFSAQQFPDLHSELNLSSLELGDSALYFCASSDRGADTQYFGPGTRLTVL.

This clone was recorded a few times. The chain couples TRBV10-3 to TRBJ2-5; tentatively, D is TRBD1 (6 bases). V was trimmed by 2 bases and J by 7 bases, leaving 11 bases between them. Germline loops: CDR1 ENHRY, CDR2 SYGVKD. The length of the CDR3 is 13 residues. The CDR3 region is CAISEGQGLTQYF. In DNA, the CDR3 is TGTGCCATCAGTGAGGGGCAGGGGCTGACCCAGTACTTC.

The chain couples TRBV30 to TRBJ2-3; D perhaps matches TRBD2 (6 bases). Germline CDR1 GTSNPN, CDR2 SVGIG (reference sequence). V lost 5 bases and J 2 bases, leaving 8 bases between the germline ends. There are 12 residues in the CDR3. The CDR3: CAWERATDTQYF. CDR3 nucleotides: TGTGCCTGGGAGCGGGCCACAGATACGCAGTATTTT.